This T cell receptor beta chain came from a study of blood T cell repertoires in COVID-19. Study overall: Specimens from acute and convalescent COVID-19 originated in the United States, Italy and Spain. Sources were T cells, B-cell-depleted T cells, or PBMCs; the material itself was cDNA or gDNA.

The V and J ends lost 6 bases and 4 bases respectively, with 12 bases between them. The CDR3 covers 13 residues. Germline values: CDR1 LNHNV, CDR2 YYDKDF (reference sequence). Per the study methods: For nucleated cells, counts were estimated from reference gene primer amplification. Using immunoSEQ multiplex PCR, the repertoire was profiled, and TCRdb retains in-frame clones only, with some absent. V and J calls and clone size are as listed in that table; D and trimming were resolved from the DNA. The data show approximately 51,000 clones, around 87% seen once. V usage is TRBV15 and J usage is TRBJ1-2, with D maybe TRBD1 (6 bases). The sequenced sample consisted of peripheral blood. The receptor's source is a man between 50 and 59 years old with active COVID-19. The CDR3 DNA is TGTGCCACCAGGGTACAGGGCCTCTATGGCTACACCTTC. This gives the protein CATRVQGLYGYTF.